This T cell receptor (beta chain) originates from a study of blood T cell repertoires in COVID-19. At the level of the study: The samples span acute and convalescent COVID-19 from the United States, Italy and Spain. T cells, B-cell-depleted T cells, or PBMCs provided the cDNA or gDNA that served as material.

Germline V CDR1 and CDR2: LNHDA, SQIVND (reference sequence). The CDR3 extends over 17 amino acids. Deletions cut 0 bases from V and 0 bases from J, with 12 bases between. In the study's own analysis: Estimated nucleated cell counts came from reference gene primer amplification. TCRdb's copy holds only in-frame clones and misses some; the assay was immunoSEQ multiplex PCR. V and J calls and clone size are copied from that table; D and trimming were computed from the DNA. The table has hundreds of thousands of clones, around 88% seen once. This TCR was recovered from a woman aged 25 to 39 who had recovered from COVID-19. Sequenced material: PBMCs or T cells enriched from blood (not recorded which). The gene calls are TRBV19 and TRBJ1-5, with D possibly TRBD1 on 6 matching bases. The CDR3: CASSIEQGTTSNQPQHF. The DNA of the CDR3 is TGTGCCAGTAGTATAGAACAGGGTACCACTAGCAATCAGCCCCAGCATTTT.